A single sample is the source of the 2 T cell receptor delta chains below, sequenced in a study of Vδ1+ human thymocytes. Overall study results and limits: Thymic TRG and TRD repertoires appeared highly polyclonal, with Gaussian CDR3 length distributions.

The antigens for these receptors are not known. The template was reverse-transcribed extracted RNA. The CDR3 regions were amplified by multiplex PCR from V-gene primers to a constant-region primer. TCRdb made new clone calls on the multiplex PCR reads using CATT. This table has about 58,000 delta-chain clones, about 15% appearing once. The material sequenced was Vdelta1+ gamma-delta thymocytes from the thymus. Subset of the sample: FACS-sorted CD3+ TCRalphabeta- TCRVdelta1+ TCRVdelta2- thymocytes. The source is a girl in the first two years of life who had congenital heart surgery.

This clone was recorded a few times. This chain connects TRDV2 to TRDJ1; D is unclear. CDR3 length: 22 residues. The V gene's germline CDR1 is GEAIGNYY and CDR2 EKD. The V end was cut by 3 bases, the J end by 0 bases, with 34 bases between. The CDR3 region is CACDPEAWWAWPNGRYTDKLIF. CDR3 nucleotide sequence: TGTGCCTGTGACCCTGAGGCGTGGTGGGCCTGGCCGAACGGGAGGTACACCGATAAACTCATCTTT.

The J gene is TRDJ1, the V gene TRDV1; 8 bases agree with TRDD3. Germline CDR1 reads TSWWSYY; CDR2 reads QGS. The CDR3 extends over 18 amino acids. The V and J ends lost 0 bases and 4 bases, in that order; junction bases with no gene match: 13. In nucleotides, the CDR3 is TGTGCTCTTGGGGAACTAGTCTTGTACTGGGGGCGCAACGATAAACTCATCTTT. Protein: CALGELVLYWGRNDKLIF.